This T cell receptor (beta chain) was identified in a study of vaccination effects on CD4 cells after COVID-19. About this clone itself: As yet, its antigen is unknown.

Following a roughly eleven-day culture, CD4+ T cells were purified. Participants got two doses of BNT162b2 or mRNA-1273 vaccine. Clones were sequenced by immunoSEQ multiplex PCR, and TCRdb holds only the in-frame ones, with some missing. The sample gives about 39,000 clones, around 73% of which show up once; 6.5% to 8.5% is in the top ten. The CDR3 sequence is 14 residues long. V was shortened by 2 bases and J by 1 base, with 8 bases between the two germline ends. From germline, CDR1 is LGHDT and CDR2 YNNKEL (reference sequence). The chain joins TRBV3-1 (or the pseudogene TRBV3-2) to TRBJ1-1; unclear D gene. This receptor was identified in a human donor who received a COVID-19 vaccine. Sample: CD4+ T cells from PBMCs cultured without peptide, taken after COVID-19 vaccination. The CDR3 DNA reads TGTGCCAGCAGCCAAAACACGGGGAACACTGAAGCTTTCTTT. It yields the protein CASSQNTGNTEAFF.